This entry is about one T cell receptor (beta chain). Its antigen is as yet unknown. V lost 2 bases and J lost 3, with 11 bases in between. There are 14 residues in the CDR3. Germline assignment: CDR1 SNHLY and CDR2 FYNNEI. This record comes from a study of cytomegalovirus exposure and HLA in healthy donors. Study-wide points: A later analysis reported that several of the most significant clusters appeared to be linked to common viral pathogens, among them Epstein-Barr virus. 150 or so TCR beta chains were listed as cytomegalovirus-associated. Published work reported that the classifier diagnosed cytomegalovirus status with high specificity and sensitivity.

PCR amplification relied on 60 Vbeta primers (plus 13 Jbeta primers). In the authors' workflow: A later analysis tallied approximately 87 million unique TCR beta chains, 10 million to 12 million of them shared. Assay: immunoSEQ multiplex PCR; the TCRdb copy retains only in-frame clones and omits some. The D gene and trimming were derived from the DNA, and the V and J assignments and clone size from that table. The sample shows about 100,000 clones, over 65% of them seen only once. The rearrangement joins TRBV2 to TRBJ2-7; a possible D gene is TRBD2 (6 bases). This TCR derives from a woman between 35 and 50 years old in good health and CMV-seropositive. The source material was PBMCs. The CDR3 DNA reads as TGTGCCAGCAGTGAACATGGAGGGGTCTACGAGCAGTACTTC. This sequence encodes CASSEHGGVYEQYF.